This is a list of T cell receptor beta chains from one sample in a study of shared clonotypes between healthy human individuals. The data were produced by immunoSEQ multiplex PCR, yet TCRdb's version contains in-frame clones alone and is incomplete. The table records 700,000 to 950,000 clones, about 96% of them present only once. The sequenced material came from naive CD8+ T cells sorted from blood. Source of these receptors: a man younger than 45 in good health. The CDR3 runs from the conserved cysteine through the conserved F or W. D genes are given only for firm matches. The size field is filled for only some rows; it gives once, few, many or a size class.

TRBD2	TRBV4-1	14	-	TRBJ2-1	CASSQDPSGNEQFF	TGCGCCAGCAGCCAAGATCCTAGCGGCAATGAGCAGTTCTTC
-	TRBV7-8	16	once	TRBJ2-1	CASSFSPTSSYNEQFF	TGTGCCAGCAGCTTCTCCCCAACAAGTTCCTACAATGAGCAGTTCTTC
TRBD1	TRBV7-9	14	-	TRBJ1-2	CASRFGDRGDGYTF	TGTGCCAGCAGATTCGGGGACAGGGGAGATGGCTACACCTTC
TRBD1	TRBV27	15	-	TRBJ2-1	CASSLTGGGYNEQFF	TGTGCCAGCAGCCTGACAGGGGGCGGGTACAATGAGCAGTTCTTC
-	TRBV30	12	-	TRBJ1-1	CAWGQLNTEAFF	TGTGCCTGGGGACAGCTGAACACTGAAGCTTTCTTT
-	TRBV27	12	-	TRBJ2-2	CASGSGTGELFF	TGTGCCAGCGGATCGGGCACCGGGGAGCTGTTTTTT
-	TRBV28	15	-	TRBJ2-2	CASSSPGEHTGELFF	TGTGCCAGCAGTTCACCGGGTGAGCACACCGGGGAGCTGTTTTTT
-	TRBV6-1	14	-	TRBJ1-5	CASSDTKPNQPQHF	TGTGCCAGCAGTGACACGAAACCCAATCAGCCCCAGCATTTT
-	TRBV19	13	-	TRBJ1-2	CATSGLSNYGYTF	TGTGCCACATCTGGGCTCTCTAACTATGGCTACACCTTC
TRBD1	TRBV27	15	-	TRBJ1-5	CASGRGDRTPQPQHF	TGTGCCAGCGGACGAGGGGACAGGACTCCTCAGCCCCAGCATTTT
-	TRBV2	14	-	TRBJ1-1	CASDGGTLNTEAFF	TGTGCCAGCGACGGAGGGACACTAAACACTGAAGCTTTCTTT
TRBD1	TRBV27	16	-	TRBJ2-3	CASNNNRDRGQDTQYF	TGTGCCAGCAACAATAACCGGGACAGGGGGCAAGATACGCAGTATTTT
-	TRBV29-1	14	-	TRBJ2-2	CSVLLGRNTGELFF	TGCAGCGTACTCTTAGGGAGAAACACCGGGGAGCTGTTTTTT
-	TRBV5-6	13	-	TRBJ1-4	CASSGPAEGKLFF	TGTGCCAGCAGCGGACCAGCAGAAGGAAAACTGTTTTTT
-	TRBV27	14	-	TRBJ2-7	CASTPLTRLGEQYF	TGTGCCAGCACCCCACTAACCAGGTTGGGCGAGCAGTACTTC
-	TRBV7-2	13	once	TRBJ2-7	CASSFSSGYEQYF	TGTGCCAGCAGCTTTTCGTCGGGCTACGAGCAGTACTTC
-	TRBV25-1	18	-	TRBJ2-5	CASSESLSPTIPQETQYF	TGTGCCAGCAGTGAATCACTCTCCCCCACCATTCCCCAAGAGACCCAGTACTTC
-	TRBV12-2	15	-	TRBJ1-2	CASRSTRVQGIGYTF	TGTGCAAGTCGCTCGACCCGAGTGCAGGGAATCGGCTACACCTTC
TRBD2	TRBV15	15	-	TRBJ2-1	CATSRVSGRVGEQFF	TGTGCCACCAGCAGAGTTAGCGGGAGGGTAGGTGAGCAGTTCTTC
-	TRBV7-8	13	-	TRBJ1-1	CASSLSAHTEAFF	TGTGCCAGCAGCTTATCGGCGCACACTGAAGCTTTCTTT
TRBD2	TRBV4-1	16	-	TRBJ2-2	CASSAGLAGSRGELFF	TGCGCCAGCAGCGCCGGGCTAGCGGGTAGTAGAGGGGAGCTGTTTTTT
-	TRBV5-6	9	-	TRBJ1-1	CASNTEAFF	TGTGCCAGCAACACTGAAGCTTTCTTT
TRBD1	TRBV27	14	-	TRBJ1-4	CASRKDRGNEKLFF	TGTGCCAGCAGGAAAGACAGGGGGAACGAAAAACTGTTTTTT
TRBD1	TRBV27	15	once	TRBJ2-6	CASSWDSSGANVLTF	TGTGCCAGCAGTTGGGACAGCTCTGGGGCCAACGTCCTGACTTTC
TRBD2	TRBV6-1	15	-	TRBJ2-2	CATPTSGINTGELFF	TGTGCCACTCCGACTAGCGGGATAAACACCGGGGAGCTGTTTTTT
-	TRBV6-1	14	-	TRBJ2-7	CASRTTDAAYEQYF	TGTGCCAGCAGGACGACAGACGCGGCCTACGAGCAGTACTTC
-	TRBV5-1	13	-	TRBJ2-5	CASSLEVLETQYF	TGCGCCAGCAGCTTGGAAGTCCTGGAGACCCAGTACTTC
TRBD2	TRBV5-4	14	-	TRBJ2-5	CASSGGAGGETQYF	TGTGCCAGCAGCGGGGGGGCGGGAGGAGAGACCCAGTACTTC
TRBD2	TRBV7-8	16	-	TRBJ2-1	CASSEPVGGGYNEQFF	TGTGCCAGCAGCGAACCTGTTGGGGGAGGGTACAATGAGCAGTTCTTC
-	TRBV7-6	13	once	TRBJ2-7	CASSLAAGSEQYF	TGTGCCAGCAGCTTAGCGGCCGGTTCCGAGCAGTACTTC
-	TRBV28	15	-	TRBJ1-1	CASRTKSAVGPEAFF	TGTGCCAGCAGGACTAAGTCGGCAGTCGGGCCTGAAGCTTTCTTT
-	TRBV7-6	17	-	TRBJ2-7	CASSLASGVRSSYEQYF	TGTGCCAGCAGCTTAGCATCTGGGGTTCGGAGCTCCTACGAGCAGTACTTC
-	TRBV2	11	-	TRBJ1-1	CALRLNTEAFF	TGTGCCCTGCGACTGAACACTGAAGCTTTCTTT
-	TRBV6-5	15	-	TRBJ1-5	CASSYSGQDNQPQHF	TGTGCCAGCAGTTACTCCGGCCAGGACAATCAGCCCCAGCATTTT
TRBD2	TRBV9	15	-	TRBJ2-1	CASSLSGSPYNEQFF	TGTGCCAGCAGTCTAAGCGGGAGCCCCTACAATGAGCAGTTCTTC
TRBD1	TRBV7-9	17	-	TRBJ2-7	CASSLGKGQGGSYEQYF	TGTGCCAGCAGCTTAGGCAAAGGACAGGGTGGATCCTACGAGCAGTACTTC
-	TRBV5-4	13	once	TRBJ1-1	CASSSSLNTEAFF	TGTGCCAGCAGCTCGAGTTTGAACACTGAAGCTTTCTTT
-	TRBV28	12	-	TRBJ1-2	CASSDVGYGYTF	TGTGCCAGCAGTGATGTAGGCTATGGCTACACCTTC
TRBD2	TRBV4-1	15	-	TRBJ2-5	CASSLLAGDQETQYF	TGCGCCAGCAGCCTACTAGCGGGAGATCAAGAGACCCAGTACTTC
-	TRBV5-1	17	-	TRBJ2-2	CASSPTDPSFDDGELFF	TGCGCCAGCAGCCCCACTGATCCCAGTTTTGACGACGGGGAGCTGTTTTTT
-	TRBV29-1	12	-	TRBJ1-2	CSVETLPGGYTF	TGCAGCGTTGAAACTCTCCCGGGGGGCTACACCTTC
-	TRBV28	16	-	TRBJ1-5	CASSEAPRGKGQPQHF	TGTGCCAGCAGTGAAGCTCCGAGGGGGAAAGGACAGCCCCAGCATTTT
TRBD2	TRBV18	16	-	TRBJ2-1	CASSGAGGDTANEQFF	TGTGCCAGCTCCGGAGCGGGAGGTGACACCGCCAATGAGCAGTTCTTC
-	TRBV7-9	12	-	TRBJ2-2	CASSLNNGELFF	TGTGCCAGCAGCTTAAACAATGGGGAGCTGTTTTTT
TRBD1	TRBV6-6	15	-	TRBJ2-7	CASSYTQGAGYEQYF	TGTGCCAGCAGTTACACCCAGGGGGCCGGCTACGAGCAGTACTTC
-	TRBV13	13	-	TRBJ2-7	CASSLRNSYEQYF	TGTGCCAGCAGCTTGCGGAACTCCTACGAGCAGTACTTC
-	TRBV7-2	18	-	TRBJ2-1	CASSLDLGGDVSYNEQFF	TGTGCCAGCAGCTTAGACTTAGGGGGGGACGTGTCCTACAATGAGCAGTTCTTC
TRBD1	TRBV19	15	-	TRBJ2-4	CASSADRGPENIQYF	TGTGCCAGTAGCGCCGACAGGGGGCCTGAAAACATTCAGTACTTC
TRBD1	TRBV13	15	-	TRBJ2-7	CASSTTGGAIYEQYF	TGTGCCAGCAGCACGACAGGGGGCGCAATCTACGAGCAGTACTTC
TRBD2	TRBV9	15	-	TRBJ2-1	CASSSGTSGSYEQFF	TGTGCCAGCAGCTCCGGGACTAGCGGGAGTTATGAGCAGTTCTTC
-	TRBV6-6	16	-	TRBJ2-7	CASSYNRAGVSYEQYF	TGTGCCAGCAGTTACAACAGGGCCGGTGTCTCCTACGAGCAGTACTTC
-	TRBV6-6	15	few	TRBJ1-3	CASSYSGESGNTIYF	TGTGCCAGCAGTTACTCTGGGGAGTCTGGAAACACCATATATTTT
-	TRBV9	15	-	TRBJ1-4	CASSALQGTNEKLFF	TGTGCCAGCAGCGCCCTACAGGGAACTAATGAAAAACTGTTTTTT
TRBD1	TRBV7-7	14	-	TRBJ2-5	CASSQDRAGETQYF	TGTGCTAGCAGCCAGGACAGGGCGGGGGAGACCCAGTACTTC